Detailed here is one T cell receptor beta chain. This specimen comes from a study of control samples from healthy donors and cancer patients. Measured with immunoSEQ multiplex PCR; TCRdb has only the in-frame clones, and not every one. The sample has about 110,000 clones, approximately 90% seen once. The sequenced material came from blood. The TCR sequence derives from a human donor in good health. The donor label of this sample is uncertain.

The CDR3 sequence: CASRTRSSYNSPLHF. Written as DNA, the CDR3 is TGTGCCAGCAGAACCCGCAGCTCCTATAATTCACCCCTCCACTTT. The chain is built from TRBV11-2 and TRBJ1-6; no reliable D call. Germline values: CDR1 SGHAT, CDR2 FQNNGV. CDR3 size: 15 residues. V lost 6 bases, J lost 0 bases, and 9 bases lay in between.